The clone carrying this TCR beta chain was counted a few times. Its antigen is still unknown. V shed 0 bases and J shed 0 bases, with 12 bases lying between them. Germline lookup yields CDR1 MNHEY and CDR2 SVGEGT. The CDR3 runs to 17 residues. RNA extraction used unfractionated whole blood as the source of total RNA. Individual cDNA molecules (in the library) carried attached unique molecular identifiers. In the source study's methods: Samples had a median of roughly 100,000 TCRs, ranging 23,224 to 690,600. In TCRdb, the reads were re-called with MiXCR into one record per CDR3 protein. TCRdb assigned the V and J calls; the authors' analysis was not used. The sample yields about 120,000 distinct CDR3 sequences, about 8.9% seen once. The sample belongs to a study of human T cells and chemical hapten exposure. Background on the study: There were per-sample TCR yield variations, arising mainly from small pooled library volume differences. Study-wide results and limits: TCRs exceeding 1 in 1000 frequency stayed unchanged with DPC sensitization.

The sequenced material came from whole blood. This clonotype was sampled from a human donor in good health. Some clones in this sample may be carry-over from other donors' samples. The chain uses TRBV6-2 or TRBV6-3 and TRBJ2-1, with D hard to call. The CDR3 coding sequence is TGTGCCAGCAGTTACTCGAGTATTGTGGGCTCCTACAATGAGCAGTTCTTC. Protein: CASSYSSIVGSYNEQFF.